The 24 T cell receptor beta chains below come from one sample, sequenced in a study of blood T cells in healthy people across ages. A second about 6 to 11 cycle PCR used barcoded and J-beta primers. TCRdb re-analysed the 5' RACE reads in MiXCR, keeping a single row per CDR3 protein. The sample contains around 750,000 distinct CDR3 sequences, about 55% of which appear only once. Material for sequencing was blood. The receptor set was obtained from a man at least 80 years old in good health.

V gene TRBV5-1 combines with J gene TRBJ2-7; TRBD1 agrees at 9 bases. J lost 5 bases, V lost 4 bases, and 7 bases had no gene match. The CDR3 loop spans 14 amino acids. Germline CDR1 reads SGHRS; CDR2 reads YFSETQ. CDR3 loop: CASSAPGQGNEQYF. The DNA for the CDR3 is TGCGCCAGCAGCGCTCCGGGACAGGGCAACGAGCAGTACTTC.

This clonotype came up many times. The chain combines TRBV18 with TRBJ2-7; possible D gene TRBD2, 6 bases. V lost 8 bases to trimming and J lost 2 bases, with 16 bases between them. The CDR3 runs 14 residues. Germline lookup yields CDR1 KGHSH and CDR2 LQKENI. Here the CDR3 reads CASSPGTGTYEQYF. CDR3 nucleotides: TGTGCCAGCAGTCCCGGGACTGGCACCTACGAGCAGTACTTC.

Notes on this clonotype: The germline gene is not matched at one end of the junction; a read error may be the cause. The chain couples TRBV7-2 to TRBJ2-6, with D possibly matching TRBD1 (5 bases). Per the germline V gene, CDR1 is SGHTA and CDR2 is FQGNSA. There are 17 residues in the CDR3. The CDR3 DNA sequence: TGTGCCAGCAGCTTTGGGGATATCCCCCTTGGGGCCAGCGTCCTGACTTTC. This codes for CASSFGDIPLGASVLTF.

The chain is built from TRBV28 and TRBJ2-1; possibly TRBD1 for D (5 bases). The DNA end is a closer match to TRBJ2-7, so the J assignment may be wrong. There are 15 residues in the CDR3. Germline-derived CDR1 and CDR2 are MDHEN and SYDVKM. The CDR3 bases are TGTGCCAGCAGTTTATTTGCAGGGCTCCCCTACGAGCAGTACTTC. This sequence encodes CASSLFAGLPYEQYF.

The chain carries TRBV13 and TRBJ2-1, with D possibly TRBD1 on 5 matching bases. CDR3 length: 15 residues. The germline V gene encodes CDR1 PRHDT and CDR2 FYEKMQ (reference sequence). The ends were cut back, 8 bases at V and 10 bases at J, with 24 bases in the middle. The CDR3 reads CASAQSGRVYREQFF. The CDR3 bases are TGTGCCAGCGCTCAGTCCGGCAGGGTGTATAGGGAGCAGTTCTTC.

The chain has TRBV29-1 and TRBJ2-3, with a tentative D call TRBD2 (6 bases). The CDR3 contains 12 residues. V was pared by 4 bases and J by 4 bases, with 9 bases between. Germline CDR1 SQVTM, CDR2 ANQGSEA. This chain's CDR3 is CSVGGNSDTQYF. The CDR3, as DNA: TGCAGCGTTGGCGGGAACTCAGATACGCAGTATTTT.

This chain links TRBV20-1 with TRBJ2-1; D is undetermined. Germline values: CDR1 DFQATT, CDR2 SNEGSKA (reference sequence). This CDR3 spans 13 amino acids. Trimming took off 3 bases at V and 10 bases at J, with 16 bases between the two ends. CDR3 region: CSARNPRAREQFF. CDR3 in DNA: TGCAGTGCTAGGAATCCTCGCGCCCGGGAGCAGTTCTTC.

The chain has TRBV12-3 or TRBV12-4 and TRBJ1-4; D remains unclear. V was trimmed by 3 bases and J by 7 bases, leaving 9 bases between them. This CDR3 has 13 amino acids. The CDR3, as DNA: TGTGCCAGCAGTTTTAGGGATATTGAAAAACTGTTTTTT. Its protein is CASSFRDIEKLFF.

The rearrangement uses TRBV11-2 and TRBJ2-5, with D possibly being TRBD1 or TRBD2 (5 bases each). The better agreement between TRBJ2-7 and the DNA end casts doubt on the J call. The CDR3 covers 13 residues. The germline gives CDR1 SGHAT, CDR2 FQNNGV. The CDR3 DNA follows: TGTGCCAGCAGCATAGGGACGAGTTACGAGCAGTACTTC. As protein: CASSIGTSYEQYF.

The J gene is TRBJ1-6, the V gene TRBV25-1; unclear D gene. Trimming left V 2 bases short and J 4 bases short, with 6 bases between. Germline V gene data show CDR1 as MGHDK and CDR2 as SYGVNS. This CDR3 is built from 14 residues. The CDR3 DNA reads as TGTGCCAGCAGTGAACTACAGTATAATTCACCCCTCCACTTT. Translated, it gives CASSELQYNSPLHF.

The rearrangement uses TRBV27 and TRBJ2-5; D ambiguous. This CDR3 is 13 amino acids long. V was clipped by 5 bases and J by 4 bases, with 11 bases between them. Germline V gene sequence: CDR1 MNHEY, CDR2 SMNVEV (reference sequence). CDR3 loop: CASSPKPGETQYF. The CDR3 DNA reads TGTGCCAGCAGTCCCAAGCCGGGAGAGACCCAGTACTTC.

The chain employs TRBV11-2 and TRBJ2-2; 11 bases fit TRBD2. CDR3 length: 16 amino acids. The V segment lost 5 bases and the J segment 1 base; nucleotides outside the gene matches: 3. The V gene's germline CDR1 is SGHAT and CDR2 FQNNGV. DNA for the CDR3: TGTGCCAGCAGCCTACTAGCGGGGGAGAACACCGGGGAGCTGTTTTTT. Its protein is CASSLLAGENTGELFF.

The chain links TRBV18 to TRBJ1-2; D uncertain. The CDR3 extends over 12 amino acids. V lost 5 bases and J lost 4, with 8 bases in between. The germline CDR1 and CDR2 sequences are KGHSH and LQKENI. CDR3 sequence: CASSLTAYGYTF. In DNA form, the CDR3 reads TGTGCCAGCTCATTAACAGCCTATGGCTACACCTTC.

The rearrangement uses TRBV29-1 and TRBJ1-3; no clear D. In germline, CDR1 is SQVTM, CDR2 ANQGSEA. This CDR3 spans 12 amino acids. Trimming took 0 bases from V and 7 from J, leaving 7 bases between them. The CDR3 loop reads CSVEDLENTIYF. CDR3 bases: TGCAGCGTTGAAGATCTTGAGAACACCATATATTTT. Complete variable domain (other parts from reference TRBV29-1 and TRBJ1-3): SAVISQKPSRDICQRGTSLTIQCQVDSQVTMMFWYRQQPGQSLTLIATANQGSEATYESGFVIDKFPISRPNLTFSTLTVSNMSPEDSSIYLCSVEDLENTIYFGEGSWLTVV.

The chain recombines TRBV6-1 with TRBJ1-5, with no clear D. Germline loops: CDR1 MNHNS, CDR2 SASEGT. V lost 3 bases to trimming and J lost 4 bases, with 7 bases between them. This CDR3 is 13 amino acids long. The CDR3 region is CASSDARNQPQHF. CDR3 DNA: TGTGCCAGCAGTGATGCAAGGAATCAGCCCCAGCATTTT.

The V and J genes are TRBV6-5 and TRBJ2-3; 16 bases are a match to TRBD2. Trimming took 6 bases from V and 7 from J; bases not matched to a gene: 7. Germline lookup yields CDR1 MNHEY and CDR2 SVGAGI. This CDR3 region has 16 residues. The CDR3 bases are TGTGCCAGCAGACCCGGGACTAGCGGGAGGGATCATACGCAGTATTTT. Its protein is CASRPGTSGRDHTQYF.

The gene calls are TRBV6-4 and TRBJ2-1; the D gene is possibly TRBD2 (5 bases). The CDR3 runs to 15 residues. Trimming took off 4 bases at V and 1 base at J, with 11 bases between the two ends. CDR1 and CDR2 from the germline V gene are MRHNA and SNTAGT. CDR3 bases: TGTGCCAGCAGTGTGTCAGCGGTTTCCTACAATGAGCAGTTCTTC. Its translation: CASSVSAVSYNEQFF.

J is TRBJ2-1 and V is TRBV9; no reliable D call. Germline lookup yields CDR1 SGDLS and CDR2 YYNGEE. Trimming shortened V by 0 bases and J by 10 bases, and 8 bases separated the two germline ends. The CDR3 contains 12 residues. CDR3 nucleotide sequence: TGTGCCAGCAGCGTAGGTCCCGGAGAGCAGTTCTTC. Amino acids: CASSVGPGEQFF.

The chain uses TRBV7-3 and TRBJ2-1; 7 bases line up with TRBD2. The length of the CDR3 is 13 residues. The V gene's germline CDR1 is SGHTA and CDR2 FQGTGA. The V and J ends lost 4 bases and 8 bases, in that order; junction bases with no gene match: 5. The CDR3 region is CASSSAGRDEQFF. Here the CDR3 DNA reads TGTGCCAGCAGCTCCGCAGGGAGGGATGAGCAGTTCTTC.

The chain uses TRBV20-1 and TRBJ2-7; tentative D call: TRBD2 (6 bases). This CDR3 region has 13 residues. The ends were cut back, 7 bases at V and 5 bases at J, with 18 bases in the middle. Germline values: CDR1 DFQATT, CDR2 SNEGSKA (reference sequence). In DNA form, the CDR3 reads TGCAGTGGCCAACCTGGGGGGAGGCACGAGCAGTACTTC. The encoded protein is CSGQPGGRHEQYF.

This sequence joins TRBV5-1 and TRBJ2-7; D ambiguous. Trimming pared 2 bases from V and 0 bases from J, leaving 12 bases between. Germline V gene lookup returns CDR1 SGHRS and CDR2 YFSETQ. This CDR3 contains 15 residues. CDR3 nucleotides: TGCGCCAGCAGCTTAAGAGACGCAGACTCCTACGAGCAGTACTTC. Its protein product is CASSLRDADSYEQYF. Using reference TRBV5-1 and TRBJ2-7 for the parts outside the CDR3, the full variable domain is KAGVTQTPRYLIKTRGQQVTLSCSPISGHRSVSWYQQTPGQGLQFLFEYFSETQRNKGNFPGRFSGRQFSNSRSEMNVSTLELGDSALYLCASSLRDADSYEQYFGPGTRLTVT.

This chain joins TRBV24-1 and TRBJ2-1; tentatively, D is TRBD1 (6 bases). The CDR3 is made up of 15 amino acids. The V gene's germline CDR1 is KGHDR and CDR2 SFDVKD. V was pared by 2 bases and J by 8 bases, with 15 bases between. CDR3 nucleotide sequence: TGTGCCACCAGTGATTCCCAGGGGTCGTTTCATGAGCAGTTCTTC. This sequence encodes CATSDSQGSFHEQFF.

In DNA form, the CDR3 reads TGTGCCAGCAGTTTCAGTCCAGGCGAGCAGTACTTC. Amino acid sequence: CASSFSPGEQYF. This sequence joins TRBV12-3 or TRBV12-4 and TRBJ2-4; D is unresolved. The J call may be faulty, since TRBJ2-7 better matches the DNA end. The CDR3 totals 12 residues.

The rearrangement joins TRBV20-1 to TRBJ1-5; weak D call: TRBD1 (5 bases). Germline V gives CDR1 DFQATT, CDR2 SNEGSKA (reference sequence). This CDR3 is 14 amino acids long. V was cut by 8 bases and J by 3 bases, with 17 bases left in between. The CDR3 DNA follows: TGCAGTTTGGCACGGGGCTCGGACAATCAGCCCCAGCATTTT. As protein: CSLARGSDNQPQHF.